The TCR beta chain described here comes from a study of blood T cell repertoires in COVID-19. Across the study: The analysed material was cDNA or gDNA that came from T cells, B-cell-depleted T cells, or PBMCs.

Original analysis: Amplified reference gene primers provided the basis for estimating nucleated cell counts. Produced via immunoSEQ multiplex PCR; TCRdb's table is partial and in-frame only. That table gives V, J and clone size, and the DNA gave D and trimming. Of some 150,000 clones in the sample, roughly 87% were seen once. From germline, CDR1 is SEHNR and CDR2 FQNEAQ (reference sequence). The CDR3 is made up of 14 amino acids. V was clipped by 3 bases and J by 8 bases, with 13 bases between them. The sequenced sample was peripheral blood. V is TRBV7-9 and J is TRBJ1-4; D is ambiguous. The sequence was obtained from a woman aged 45-65 years with acute or convalescent COVID-19. The CDR3 region is CASSFGQRAEKLFF. In DNA, the CDR3 is TGTGCCAGCAGCTTTGGCCAGCGAGCAGAAAAACTGTTTTTT.